This T cell receptor (beta chain) appears in the sequencing data of a study of shared T cell receptors in the human thymus. Method: immunoSEQ multiplex PCR; TCRdb's copy keeps in-frame clones and lacks some. Of around 730,000 clones listed, 70% to 90% are singletons. CDR1 is MGHRA, CDR2 YSYEKL, per germline. The CDR3 runs to 17 residues. Trimming stripped 3 bases from V and 6 bases from J, with 20 bases between. This sample also appeared in a second study, on human thymus T cells. That work contributes: Resections were taken during corrective heart surgery, and the thymus tissue came from these.

Input material: thymocytes. This chain links TRBV4-1 with TRBJ2-2, with TRBD2 as a possible D gene (5 bases). This TCR came from a girl under three years old with a congenital heart defect. Here the CDR3 DNA reads TGCGCCAGCAGCCATCTTATCCGGGGTGCTAAATCCGGGGAGCTGTTTTTT. This sequence encodes CASSHLIRGAKSGELFF.